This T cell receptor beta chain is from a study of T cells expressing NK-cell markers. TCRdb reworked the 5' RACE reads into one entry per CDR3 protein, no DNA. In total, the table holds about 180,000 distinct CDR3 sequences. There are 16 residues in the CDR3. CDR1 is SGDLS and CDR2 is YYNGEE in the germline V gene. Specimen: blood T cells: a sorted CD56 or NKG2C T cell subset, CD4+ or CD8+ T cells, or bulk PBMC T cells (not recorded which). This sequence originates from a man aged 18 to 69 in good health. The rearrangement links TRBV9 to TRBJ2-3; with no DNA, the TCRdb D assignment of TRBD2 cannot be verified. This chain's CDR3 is CASSPTGLARTDTQYF.